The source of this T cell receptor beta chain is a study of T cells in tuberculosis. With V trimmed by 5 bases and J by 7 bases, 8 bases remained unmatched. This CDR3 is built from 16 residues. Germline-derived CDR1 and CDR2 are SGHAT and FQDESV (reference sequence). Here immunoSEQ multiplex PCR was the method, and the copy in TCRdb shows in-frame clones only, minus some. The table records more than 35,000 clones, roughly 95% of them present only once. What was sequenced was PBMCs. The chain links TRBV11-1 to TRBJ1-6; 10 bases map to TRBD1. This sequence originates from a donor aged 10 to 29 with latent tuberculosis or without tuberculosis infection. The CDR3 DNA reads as TGTGCCAGCAGCAGAGACCTGGGACAGGGGAATTCACCCCTCCACTTT. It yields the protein CASSRDLGQGNSPLHF.